Included here is one T cell receptor (beta chain) sequence, with context. CD8+ and CD4+ blood T cells underwent TCR beta sequencing. The CDR3 has 13 amino acids. Germline-derived CDR1 and CDR2 are MNHEY and SVGEGT. The V gene lost 8 bases and the J gene lost 1 base, with 11 bases spanning the gap. This sample was taken from a study of CD8 T cells in Susac syndrome. RNA amounts of roughly 0.45 to 1 ug underwent reverse transcription with random hexamers. Multiplex PCR with immunoSEQ amplified the TCR beta CDR3 across 54 Vbeta and 13 Jbeta. TCRdb recomputed calls from the immunoSEQ multiplex PCR reads with MiXCR, one row per CDR3 protein. This sample carries 95,000 to 150,000 distinct CDR3 sequences, roughly 94% of them seen once, and the ten largest clones take 0.098%.

This receptor was obtained from a human donor in good health. Sequences were obtained from CD4+ T cells from PBMCs. The rearrangement joins TRBV6-2 or TRBV6-3 to TRBJ2-5; D ambiguous. CDR3 in DNA: TGTGCCAGCTCCCAGGACGGCCAAGAGACCCAGTACTTC. Amino acids: CASSQDGQETQYF.